The rows below give T cell receptor beta chains drawn from one sample of a study of response to subunit inactivated influenza vaccine. TCRdb reanalysed the RT-PCR reads using MiXCR and keeps one entry per CDR3 protein. There are 800,000 or so distinct CDR3 sequences in the sample; 21% occur only once, and more than 8.5% lies in the top ten. The material was PBMCs from blood, obtained 4 to 6 days after vaccination. The source of these receptors is a man in his fifties who received an inactivated influenza vaccine. CDR3s include the opening cysteine and the closing phenylalanine or tryptophan. Fields, in order: D gene, clone size, V gene, J gene, CDR3 protein, CDR3 DNA. The D gene is left open where the match is weak. Only part of the rows carry a size: once, few, many, or a class if the clone is expanded.

NA	NA	TRBV11-2	TRBJ2-7	CASSILTGSYEQYF	TGTGCCAGCAGCATACTGACGGGGTCCTACGAGCAGTACTTC
NA	once	TRBV7-9	TRBJ2-1	CASSPKGVYNEQFF	TGTGCCAGCAGCCCTAAGGGGGTTTACAATGAGCAGTTCTTC
NA	few	TRBV15	TRBJ2-7	CATSPYGRTGAYEQYF	TGTGCCACCAGCCCTTATGGGAGGACGGGCGCCTACGAGCAGTACTTC
TRBD2	few	TRBV7-9	TRBJ2-7	CASSLARGAGGYEQYF	TGTGCCAGCAGCTTAGCGCGTGGAGCGGGAGGCTACGAGCAGTACTTC
TRBD2	NA	TRBV20-1	TRBJ2-7	CSAREGLAGSGQYF	TGCAGTGCTAGAGAAGGACTAGCGGGGTCAGGGCAGTACTTC
TRBD1	few	TRBV10-3	TRBJ2-2	CAISDARTGGNTGELFF	TGTGCCATCAGCGACGCTCGGACAGGGGGCAACACCGGGGAGCTGTTTTTT
TRBD2	many	TRBV12-3/TRBV12-4	TRBJ2-3	CASSPGTSGGPTDTQYF	TGTGCCAGCAGTCCCGGGACTAGCGGGGGGCCCACAGATACGCAGTATTTT
NA	many	TRBV12-3/TRBV12-4	TRBJ2-1	CASSFGIYNEQFF	TGTGCCAGCAGTTTCGGAATTTACAATGAGCAGTTCTTC
TRBD2	NA	TRBV7-2	TRBJ2-3	CASKAGGTDTQYF	TGTGCCAGCAAAGCGGGGGGTACAGATACGCAGTATTTT
NA	few	TRBV5-1	TRBJ2-2	CASSSGHSGELFF	TGCGCCAGCAGCTCGGGACACTCCGGGGAGCTGTTTTTT
TRBD1	few	TRBV28	TRBJ2-7	CASRGPGTGGSAYEQYF	TGTGCCAGCAGGGGTCCCGGGACAGGGGGATCCGCCTACGAGCAGTACTTC
NA	many	TRBV12-3/TRBV12-4	TRBJ2-7	CASSFGLSYEQYF	TGTGCCAGCAGTTTCGGCCTTTCCTACGAGCAGTACTTC
TRBD1	NA	TRBV11-2	TRBJ2-2	CASSRTQGTGELFF	TGTGCCAGCAGCCGGACACAGGGGACCGGGGAGCTGTTTTTT
NA	NA	TRBV5-1	TRBJ2-6	CASSLASGARGANVLTF	TGCGCCAGCAGCTTGGCCAGTGGGGCGCGCGGGGCCAACGTCCTGACTTTC
NA	few	TRBV20-1	TRBJ2-5	CSASPGGAQYF	TGCAGTGCTAGCCCAGGAGGGGCCCAGTACTTC
TRBD1	NA	TRBV5-1	TRBJ2-5	CASSPSGGVVETQYF	TGCGCCAGCAGCCCATCAGGGGGAGTGGTGGAGACCCAGTACTTC
TRBD1	few	TRBV5-1	TRBJ1-1	CASSTAGGNTEAFF	TGCGCCAGCAGCACAGCAGGGGGTAACACTGAAGCTTTCTTT
NA	NA	TRBV7-9	TRBJ2-3	CASSFRPSADTQYF	TGTGCCAGCAGCTTTCGCCCTAGCGCAGATACGCAGTATTTT
NA	few	TRBV5-1	TRBJ2-7	CASSWLSTKTYEQYF	TGCGCCAGCAGCTGGCTATCGACAAAGACCTACGAGCAGTACTTC
NA	NA	TRBV5-1	TRBJ1-3	CASSFTTLGRSGNTIYF	TGCGCCAGCAGCTTCACAACTCTCGGGCGGTCTGGAAACACCATATATTTT
NA	few	TRBV12-3/TRBV12-4	TRBJ2-5	CASSFLGSQETQYF	TGTGCCAGCAGTTTTCTTGGTTCCCAAGAGACCCAGTACTTC
NA	NA	TRBV20-1	TRBJ2-3	CSAGQAGRDTDTQYF	TGCAGTGCTGGACAGGCCGGGAGAGACACAGATACGCAGTATTTT
NA	NA	TRBV11-2	TRBJ1-6	CASSLREINSPLHF	TGTGCCAGCAGCTTAAGGGAGATCAATTCACCCCTCCACTTT
TRBD2	NA	TRBV15	TRBJ2-7	CATSFGLEEQYF	TGTGCCACCAGCTTCGGACTAGAGGAGCAGTACTTC
NA	NA	TRBV24-1	TRBJ2-7	CATSDPTGYEQYF	TGTGCCACCAGTGATCCTACAGGCTACGAGCAGTACTTC
NA	few	TRBV6-5	TRBJ1-6	CASSYEGNSPLHF	TGTGCCAGCAGTTACGAAGGGAATTCACCCCTCCACTTT
NA	many	TRBV28	TRBJ2-1	CASSFWQQGNEQFF	TGTGCCAGCAGTTTTTGGCAGCAGGGAAATGAGCAGTTCTTC
TRBD1	many	TRBV29-1	TRBJ1-5	CSVGQGGQPQHF	TGCAGCGTAGGACAGGGGGGTCAGCCCCAGCATTTT
TRBD2	NA	TRBV6-2/TRBV6-3	TRBJ2-1	CASSYNFEIAGGLALYNEQFF	TGTGCCAGCAGTTATAATTTCGAAATAGCGGGGGGGTTAGCTCTCTACAATGAGCAGTTCTTC
NA	NA	TRBV7-9	TRBJ2-1	CASSLAVDVNSYNEQFF	TGTGCCAGCAGCTTAGCCGTAGACGTAAACTCCTACAATGAGCAGTTCTTC
NA	few	TRBV4-3	TRBJ2-5	CASSQEWGRGSQETQYF	TGCGCCAGCAGCCAAGAATGGGGGCGGGGCAGTCAAGAGACCCAGTACTTC
NA	NA	TRBV12-3/TRBV12-4	TRBJ1-2	CASSFPRDGYTF	TGTGCCAGCAGCTTCCCCAGGGACGGCTACACCTTC
TRBD1	NA	TRBV5-1	TRBJ2-2	CASSLVGDRAAGELFF	TGCGCCAGCAGCTTGGTCGGGGACAGGGCCGCCGGGGAGCTGTTTTTT
NA	NA	TRBV20-1	TRBJ2-7	CSARDYTYEQYF	TGCAGTGCTAGAGATTACACCTACGAGCAGTACTTC
TRBD2	NA	TRBV20-1	TRBJ2-5	CSAPGLVSETQYF	TGCAGTGCCCCCGGACTAGTTTCGGAGACCCAGTACTTC
NA	NA	TRBV18	TRBJ1-2	CASSPEGRSGGYTF	TGTGCCAGCTCACCAGAGGGCAGATCTGGGGGCTACACCTTC
TRBD2	few	TRBV6-1	TRBJ2-7	CASSKLWTSGGPSYEQYF	TGTGCCAGCAGTAAACTTTGGACTAGCGGGGGGCCCTCCTACGAGCAGTACTTC
NA	NA	TRBV5-1	TRBJ1-6	CASSLSLAGSPLHF	TGCGCCAGCAGCTTGTCCCTTGCGGGTTCACCCCTCCACTTT
NA	few	TRBV5-1	TRBJ1-1	CASSLGPQNTEAFF	TGCGCCAGCAGCTTGGGCCCCCAGAACACTGAAGCTTTCTTT
TRBD1	once	TRBV2	TRBJ2-2	CASGTGIAFGELFF	TGTGCCAGCGGGACAGGGATAGCGTTCGGGGAGCTGTTTTTT
TRBD2	once	TRBV30	TRBJ2-7	CAWGLAGPYEQYF	TGTGCCTGGGGACTAGCGGGACCCTACGAGCAGTACTTC
TRBD2	NA	TRBV25-1	TRBJ2-7	CASSEPGLAGVYEQYF	TGTGCCAGCAGTGAACCCGGACTAGCGGGAGTCTACGAGCAGTACTTC
NA	few	TRBV9	TRBJ1-6	CASSPYYNSPLHF	TGTGCCAGCAGCCCATACTATAATTCACCCCTCCACTTT
NA	NA	TRBV5-1	TRBJ1-2	CASSPPWGNYGYTF	TGCGCCAGCAGCCCCCCTTGGGGGAACTATGGCTACACCTTC
NA	NA	TRBV29-1	TRBJ1-1	CSGRGMNTEAFF	TGCAGCGGGAGGGGCATGAACACTGAAGCTTTCTTT
NA	few	TRBV12-3/TRBV12-4	TRBJ1-2	CASSTKMDGYTF	TGTGCCAGCAGTACCAAGATGGATGGCTACACCTTC
NA	many	TRBV7-2	TRBJ2-5	CASRRETGKETQYF	TGTGCCAGCAGGCGGGAGACAGGGAAGGAGACCCAGTACTTC
NA	few	TRBV24-1	TRBJ2-1	CATSDPLQQFF	TGTGCCACCAGTGATCCCCTTCAGCAGTTCTTC
TRBD1	few	TRBV20-1	TRBJ2-4	CSAPNRGNIQYF	TGCAGTGCACCCAACAGGGGAAACATTCAGTACTTC
TRBD2	once	TRBV7-6	TRBJ2-5	CASSLAPGEGGEETQYF	TGTGCCAGCAGCTTAGCCCCCGGGGAGGGCGGGGAAGAGACCCAGTACTTC
NA	NA	TRBV20-1	TRBJ1-5	CSAREVPGYSNQPQHF	TGCAGTGCTAGAGAGGTTCCAGGCTATAGCAATCAGCCCCAGCATTTT